A few counts support the clone carrying this TCR beta chain. The antigen remains unidentified. Naive CD4+ T cells were purified with Tregs depleted by CD25. After constant-region reverse-primer amplification, full-length variable regions underwent semi-nested PCR with Nested Universal Primer A. MiXCR, applied by TCRdb to the 5' RACE reads, yields one record per CDR3 protein. The table records roughly 50,000 distinct CDR3 sequences, roughly 18% of them present only once. The J segment lost 9 bases and the V segment lost 4 bases, leaving 9 bases of the junction unmatched. The length of the CDR3 is 15 residues. Looked up from germline, CDR1 is SGHRS and CDR2 is YFSETQ. Study observations and caveats: Tumor-infiltrating Treg TCR alpha and beta sequences overlapped most with tumor naive CD4+ T cells, then blood naive. The TCR gene usage of tumor memory CD4+ T cells clustered together with blood and lymph node memory CD4+ cells and with lymph node naive CD4+ cells.

The sequencing input was naive CD4+ T cells sorted from blood. The subset is: naive CD4+ T cells, CD4+CD45RA+CD25-. The TCR sequence derives from a female donor with breast cancer. The chain uses TRBV5-1 and TRBJ2-1, with TRBD1 identical over 11 bases. This CDR3 is CASSIGQGAQGEQFF. In DNA form, the CDR3 reads TGCGCCAGCAGCATCGGACAGGGGGCGCAAGGTGAGCAGTTCTTC.